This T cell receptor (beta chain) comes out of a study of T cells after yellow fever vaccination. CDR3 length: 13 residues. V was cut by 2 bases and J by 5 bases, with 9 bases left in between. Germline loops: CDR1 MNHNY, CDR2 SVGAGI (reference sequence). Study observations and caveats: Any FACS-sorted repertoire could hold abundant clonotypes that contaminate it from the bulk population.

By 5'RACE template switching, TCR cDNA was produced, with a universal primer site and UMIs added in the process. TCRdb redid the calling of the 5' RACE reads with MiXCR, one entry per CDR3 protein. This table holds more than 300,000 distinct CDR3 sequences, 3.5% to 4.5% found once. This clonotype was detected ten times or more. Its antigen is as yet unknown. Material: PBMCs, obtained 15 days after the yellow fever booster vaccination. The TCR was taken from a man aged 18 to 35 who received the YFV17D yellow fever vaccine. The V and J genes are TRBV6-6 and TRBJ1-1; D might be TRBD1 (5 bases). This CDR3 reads CASSYQGGTEAFF. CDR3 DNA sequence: TGTGCCAGCAGTTACCAGGGAGGAACTGAAGCTTTCTTT.